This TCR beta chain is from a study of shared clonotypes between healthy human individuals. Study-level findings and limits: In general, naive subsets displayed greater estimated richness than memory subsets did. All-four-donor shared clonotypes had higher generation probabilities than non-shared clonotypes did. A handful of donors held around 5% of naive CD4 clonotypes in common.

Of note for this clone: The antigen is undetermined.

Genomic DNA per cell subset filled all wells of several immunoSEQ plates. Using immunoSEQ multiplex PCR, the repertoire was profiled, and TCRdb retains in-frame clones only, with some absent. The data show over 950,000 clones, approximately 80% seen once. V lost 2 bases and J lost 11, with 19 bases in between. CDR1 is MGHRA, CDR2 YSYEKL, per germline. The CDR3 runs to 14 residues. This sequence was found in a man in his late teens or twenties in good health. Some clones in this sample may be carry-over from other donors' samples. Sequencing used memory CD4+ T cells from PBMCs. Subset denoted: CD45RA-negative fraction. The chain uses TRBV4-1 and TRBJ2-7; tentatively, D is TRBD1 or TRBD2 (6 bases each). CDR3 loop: CASSQWGVGGLEYF. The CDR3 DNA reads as TGCGCCAGCAGCCAATGGGGGGTCGGGGGCCTGGAGTACTTC.